Listed here are 8 T cell receptor beta chains from one sample, sequenced in a study of response to subunit inactivated influenza vaccine. TCRdb independently ran MiXCR on the RT-PCR reads; one entry per CDR3 protein. Here the sample spans 500,000 to 600,000 distinct CDR3 sequences, roughly 10% being singletons. Specimen: PBMCs from blood, collected on the day of vaccination. The receptor set was obtained from a man aged 50-59 years who received an inactivated influenza vaccine.

There are a few counts of this clonotype. This chain connects TRBV7-9 to TRBJ2-7, with 7 bases aligning to TRBD1. The CDR3 length is 13 residues. The ends lost 5 bases at V and 2 bases at J; junction bases unmatched: 3. CDR1 is SEHNR, CDR2 FQNEAQ, per germline (reference sequence). The CDR3 DNA reads TGTGCCAGCAGCGGACAGGAGGCCTACGAGCAGTACTTC. Translation: CASSGQEAYEQYF.

This chain connects TRBV5-1 to TRBJ1-5; maybe TRBD1 (5 bases). The CDR3 has 12 amino acids. Trimming took 0 bases from V and 11 from J, leaving 9 bases between them. Per the germline V gene, CDR1 is SGHRS and CDR2 is YFSETQ. The CDR3 DNA is TGCGCCAGCAGCTTGGACGGGGGTTCCCAGCATTTT. It specifies CASSLDGGSQHF.

This clonotype was observed many times. The chain's CDR3 is CSARRDSYEQYF. CDR3 sequence (DNA): TGCAGTGCTAGAAGGGACAGCTACGAGCAGTACTTC. This sequence joins TRBV20-1 and TRBJ2-7, with TRBD1 matching over 7 bases. From germline, CDR1 is DFQATT and CDR2 SNEGSKA (reference sequence). The CDR3 is 12 residues long. Unmatched junction bases numbered 1, after V lost 2 bases and J lost 3 bases.

This clonotype has a handful of counts. The chain carries TRBV7-9 and TRBJ2-1, with 12 bases lining up with TRBD2. The CDR3 runs to 17 residues. V lost 3 bases, J lost 6 bases, and 9 bases stayed unmatched. CDR1 and CDR2 (germline): SEHNR, FQNEAQ (reference sequence). The CDR3 nucleotides are TGTGCCAGCAGCTTGGGTAACCCGGGACTAGCGGGCAATGAGCAGTTCTTC. Its protein is CASSLGNPGLAGNEQFF.

This chain links TRBV12-3 or TRBV12-4 with TRBJ2-5, with a tentative D call TRBD1 (6 bases). CDR3 length: 14 amino acids. V lost 4 bases and J lost 4, with 13 bases in between. The CDR3 loop reads CASSSRDMRETQYF. CDR3 in DNA: TGTGCCAGCAGTTCCCGGGACATGCGAGAGACCCAGTACTTC.

V is TRBV5-1 and J is TRBJ2-7; TRBD1 is a possible D gene (6 bases). CDR3 length: 12 amino acids. The V and J ends lost 4 bases and 5 bases respectively, with 10 bases between them. Germline-derived CDR1 and CDR2 are SGHRS and YFSETQ. CDR3 sequence reads: CASSAGQNEQYF. As DNA, the CDR3 is TGCGCCAGCAGCGCCGGACAGAACGAGCAGTACTTC.

The chain links TRBV5-1 to TRBJ2-1, with TRBD2 matching 7 bases. J was trimmed by 6 bases and V by 4 bases; bases with no gene match: 16. In germline, CDR1 is SGHRS, CDR2 YFSETQ. The CDR3 length is 17 residues. The CDR3, as DNA: TGCGCCAGCAGCGGCGCAGACTCCGGGACTATAGGCAATGAGCAGTTCTTC. Translating it yields CASSGADSGTIGNEQFF.

The V and J genes are TRBV19 and TRBJ2-2; 7 bases align to TRBD1. V trimming: 5 bases; J trimming: 1 base; junction bases outside the gene matches: 10. This CDR3 has 17 amino acids. The germline CDR1 and CDR2 sequences are LNHDA and SQIVND (reference sequence). The chain's CDR3 is CASSPSRDSRNTGELFF. Here the CDR3 DNA reads TGTGCCAGTAGTCCATCCCGGGACAGCAGGAACACCGGGGAGCTGTTTTTT.